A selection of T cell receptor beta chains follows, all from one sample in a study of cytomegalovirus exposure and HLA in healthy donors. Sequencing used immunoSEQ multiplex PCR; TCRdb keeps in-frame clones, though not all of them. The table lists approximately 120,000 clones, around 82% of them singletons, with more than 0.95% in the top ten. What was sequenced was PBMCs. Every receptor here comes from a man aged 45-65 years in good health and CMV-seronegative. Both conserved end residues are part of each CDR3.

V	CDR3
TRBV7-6	CASSPDTTFYEQYF
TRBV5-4	CASSRTSGTYNEQFF
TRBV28	CASRSKRVPVTQYF
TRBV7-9	CASSGQGANQPQHF
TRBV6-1	CASSEAPGTIREQYF
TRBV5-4	CASSSTSGDYEQYF
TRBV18	CASSPGLALRNEQFF
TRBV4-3	CASSRGGNTEAFF
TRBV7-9	CASSLDLGSRGDTQYF
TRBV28	CASSFRRTEQYF
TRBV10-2	CASSDGQFSGNTIYF
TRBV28	CASHRPGFYEQYF
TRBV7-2	CASSLGTSGRGKETQYF
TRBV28	CASSLWASGYTGELFF
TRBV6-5	CASRLDTGQTYEQYF
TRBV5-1	CASSLGPSSGELFF
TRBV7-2	CASSAASGRTYEQYF
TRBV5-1	CASSHPNAEQYF
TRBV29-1	CSVGQGLLDNEQFF
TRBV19	CASMPGDTSTDTQYF
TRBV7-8	CASSGTVTGSGNTIYF
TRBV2	CASSEAGQGTDTQYF
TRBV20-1	CSALGTEAFF
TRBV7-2	CASSLDRGQPQHF
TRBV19	CASSLLQGARQFF
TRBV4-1	CASSQKSPGFDYGYTF
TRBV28	CASSQNPNTEAFF
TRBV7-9	CASSATGTSIQYF
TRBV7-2	CASSPTTGAGYGYTF
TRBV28	CASSLRTGGGGRYEQYF
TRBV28	CASSLGATGLRNQPQHF
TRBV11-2	CASSWTGNLAKNIQYF
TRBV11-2	CASSIGRGTYNEQFF